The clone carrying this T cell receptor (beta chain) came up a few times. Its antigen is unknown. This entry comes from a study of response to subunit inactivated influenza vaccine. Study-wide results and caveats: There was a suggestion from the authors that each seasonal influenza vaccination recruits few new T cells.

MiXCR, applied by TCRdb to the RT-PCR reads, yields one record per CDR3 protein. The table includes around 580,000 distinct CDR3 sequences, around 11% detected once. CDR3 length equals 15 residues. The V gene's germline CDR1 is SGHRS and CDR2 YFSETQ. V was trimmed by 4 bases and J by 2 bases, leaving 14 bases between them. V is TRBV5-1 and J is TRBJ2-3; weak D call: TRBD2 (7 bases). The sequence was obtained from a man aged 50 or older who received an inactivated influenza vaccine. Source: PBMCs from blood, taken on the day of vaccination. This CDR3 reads CASSPTGGFTDTQYF. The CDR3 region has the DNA TGCGCCAGCAGCCCGACGGGGGGCTTCACAGATACGCAGTATTTT.